The entry below describes one T cell receptor (beta chain). The target antigen is unknown. Germline CDR1 reads MNHEY; CDR2 reads SMNVEV (reference sequence). The CDR3 spans 14 residues. V lost 3 bases and J 2 bases, leaving 11 bases between the germline ends. The entry originates in a study of shared clonotypes between healthy human individuals. Findings of the study overall: Rarefaction exposed incomplete sorted-subset sequencing despite large depth.

Naive CD8 cells comprised CD45RO-negative, CCR7-positively selected cells, excluding terminally differentiated effector memory CD45RA+ cells. Over several immunoSEQ plates, each subset's genomic DNA was distributed in even portions. Template for every sorted-subset replicate PCR totaled approximately 200 ng DNA, 30,000 to 35,000 T cell genomes. Produced via immunoSEQ multiplex PCR; TCRdb's table is partial and in-frame only. The sample carries roughly 600,000 clones, 95% to 98% recorded once. The J gene is TRBJ2-7, the V gene TRBV27; D could derive from TRBD1 or TRBD2 (5 bases each). The specimen sequenced was naive CD8+ T cells sorted from blood. The TCR sequence derives from a man younger than 40 in good health. CDR3 nucleotide sequence: TGTGCCAGCAGTTTTGGGGGAGTTCCCTACGAGCAGTACTTC. Its translation is CASSFGGVPYEQYF.